Sequencing of this T cell receptor beta chain was carried out in a study of T cells after yellow fever vaccination. Findings of the study overall: Though it reached lower strength, the secondary response hit its peak faster, day 5 versus 15.

5'RACE template switching produced TCR cDNA carrying a universal primer site and UMIs. TCRdb redid the calling of the 5' RACE reads with MiXCR, one entry per CDR3 protein. The sample holds fewer than 500,000 distinct CDR3 sequences, about 17% seen once. Note on this clonotype: As yet, its antigen is unknown.

From germline, CDR1 is SNHLY and CDR2 FYNNEI. There are 14 residues in the CDR3. Trimming removed 8 bases at V and 0 bases at J, with 13 bases between. V usage is TRBV2 and J usage is TRBJ1-1; D unclear. The TCR sequence derives from a young man who received the YFV17D yellow fever vaccine. This specimen was PBMCs, taken before the yellow fever booster vaccination. CDR3 region: CASGLWTLNTEAFF. In nucleotides, the CDR3 is TGTGCCAGCGGACTGTGGACTCTGAACACTGAAGCTTTCTTT.